A single T cell receptor (beta chain) is shown here with its context. At a deep level, the assay was run. Profiling relied on immunoSEQ multiplex PCR, and the TCRdb table lists in-frame clones only, not all of them. The table lists 1.4 million to 1.5 million clones, 95% to 97% of them singletons. Subsets obtained from CD4+ cells comprised CD45RA+ naive and CD45RA-negative memory cells. This sample was included in a study of shared clonotypes between healthy human individuals. The specimen was naive CD4+ T cells sorted from blood. Noted subset: CD45RA+ positively selected. This receptor was identified in a young man in good health.

This CDR3 is CAISESPDRGRPDYEQYF. The CDR3 nucleotides read TGTGCCATCAGTGAGTCCCCCGACAGGGGGCGGCCCGACTACGAGCAGTACTTC. The V call is TRBV10-3, the J call TRBJ2-7; TRBD1 agrees at 10 bases. CDR1 and CDR2 (germline): ENHRY, SYGVKD. This CDR3 is 18 amino acids long. V shed 0 bases and J 3 bases; nucleotides not matched to a gene: 11.